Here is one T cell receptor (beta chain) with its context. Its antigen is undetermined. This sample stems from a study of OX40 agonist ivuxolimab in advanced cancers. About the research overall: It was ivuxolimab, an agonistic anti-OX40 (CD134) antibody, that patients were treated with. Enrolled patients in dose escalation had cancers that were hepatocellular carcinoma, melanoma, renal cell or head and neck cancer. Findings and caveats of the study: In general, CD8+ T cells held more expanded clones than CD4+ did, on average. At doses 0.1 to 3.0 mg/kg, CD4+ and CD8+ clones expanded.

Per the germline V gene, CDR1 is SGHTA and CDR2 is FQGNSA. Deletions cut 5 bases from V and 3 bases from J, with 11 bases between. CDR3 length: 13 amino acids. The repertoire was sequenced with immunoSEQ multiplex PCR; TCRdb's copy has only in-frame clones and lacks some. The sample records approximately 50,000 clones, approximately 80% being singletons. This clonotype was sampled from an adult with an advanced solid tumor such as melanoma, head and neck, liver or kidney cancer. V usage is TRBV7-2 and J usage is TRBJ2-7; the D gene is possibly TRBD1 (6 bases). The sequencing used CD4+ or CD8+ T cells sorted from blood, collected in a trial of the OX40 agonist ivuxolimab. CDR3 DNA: TGTGCCAGCAGCCACGGACAGATCTACGAGCAGTACTTC. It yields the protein CASSHGQIYEQYF.